The present TCR beta chain was sequenced within a study of blood T cell repertoires in COVID-19. Looking at the study overall: The study drew acute and convalescent COVID-19 samples from the United States, Italy and Spain. Nucleic acid was either cDNA or gDNA, and it came from T cells, B-cell-depleted T cells, or PBMCs.

This clone is a singleton in its sample. Trimming at V came to 0 bases and at J to 4 bases, leaving 1 base not matched to a gene. The CDR3 spans 14 residues. CDR1 is SGHKS, CDR2 YYEKEE, per germline (reference sequence). As handled by the study authors: Reference gene primer amplification gave estimated nucleated cell counts. Clones were sequenced by immunoSEQ multiplex PCR, and TCRdb holds only the in-frame ones, with some missing. V and J calls and clone size are those listed in that table; D and trimming were worked out from the DNA. The data contain about 93,000 clones, more than 70% of them seen just once; the ten biggest clones take up approximately 2.2%.

The source is a man aged 45 to 65 with acute or convalescent COVID-19. Material for sequencing was peripheral blood. This sequence joins TRBV5-5 and TRBJ1-2; TRBD1 aligns across 9 bases. This CDR3 is CASSLEDRGYGYTF. The CDR3 nucleotides read TGTGCCAGCAGCTTGGAGGACAGGGGCTATGGCTACACCTTC.